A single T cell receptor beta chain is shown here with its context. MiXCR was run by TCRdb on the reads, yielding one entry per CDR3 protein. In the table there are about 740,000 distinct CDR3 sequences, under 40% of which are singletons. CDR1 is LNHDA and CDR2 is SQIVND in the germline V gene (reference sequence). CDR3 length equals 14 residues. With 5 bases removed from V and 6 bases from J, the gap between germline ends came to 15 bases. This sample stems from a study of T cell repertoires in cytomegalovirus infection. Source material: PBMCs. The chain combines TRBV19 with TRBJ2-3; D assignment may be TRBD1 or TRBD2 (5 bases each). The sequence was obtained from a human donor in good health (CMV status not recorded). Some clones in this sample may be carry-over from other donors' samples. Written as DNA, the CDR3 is TGTGCCAGTAGTCCCTACAGGACGGGGGATACGCAGTATTTT. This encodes CASSPYRTGDTQYF. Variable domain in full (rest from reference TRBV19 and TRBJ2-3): DGGITQSPKYLFRKEGQNVTLSCEQNLNHDAMYWYRQDPGQGLRLIYYSQIVNDFQKGDIAEGYSVSREKKESFPLTVTSAQKNPTAFYLCASSPYRTGDTQYFGPGTRLTVL.